This passage covers 21 T cell receptor beta chains from one sample sequenced in a study of blood T cell repertoires in COVID-19 (dated by TCRdb to the early 2020s). Receptors were amplified or captured by the immunoSEQ multiplex PCR assay. The source is immuneACCESS, and TCRdb retained only in-frame sequences with V and J called. Part of the clones is not carried over; for the studies checked, unresolved V genes explain less than half of this, and the remainder is unexplained. The sample table holds fewer than 300,000 clones, of which roughly 86% were seen once. 2.3% of the sample is held by the ten biggest clonotypes. Sequenced sample: peripheral blood. The receptor set was obtained from a woman aged 50 to 60 with acute or convalescent COVID-19.

Worth noting for this clone: The same CDR3 arises from other DNA sequences in this sample as well. The CDR3 bases are TGTGCCAGCAGCCGCGAGACTTACGAGCAGTACTTC. Amino acid sequence: CASSRETYEQYF. This chain uses TRBV11-2 with TRBJ2-7; D uncertain. Deletions cut 5 bases from V and 4 bases from J, with 9 bases between. The CDR3 totals 12 residues. The germline V gene encodes CDR1 SGHAT and CDR2 FQNNGV. Combining the CDR3 with reference TRBV11-2 and TRBJ2-7 gives the whole variable domain EAGVAQSPRYKIIEKRQSVAFWCNPISGHATLYWYQQILGQGPKLLIQFQNNGVVDDSQLPKDRFSAERLKGVDSTLKIQPAKLEDSAVYLCASSRETYEQYFGPGTRLTVT.

Turning to this clone: Other DNA sequences in this specimen translate into the identical CDR3. CDR3 nucleotides: TGTGCCAGCAGTTACTCTGGGAGGGGGGATACGCAGTATTTT. The encoded protein is CASSYSGRGDTQYF. V gene TRBV6-6 combines with J gene TRBJ2-3, with D perhaps matching TRBD2 (7 bases). Germline values: CDR1 MNHNY, CDR2 SVGAGI (reference sequence). The CDR3 spans 14 residues. Trimming cost V 0 bases and J 6 bases, with 10 bases left between them.

The gene calls are TRBV9 and TRBJ2-7; 7 bases fit TRBD1. The V segment lost 1 base and the J segment 3 bases; nucleotides outside the gene matches: 16. Germline lookup yields CDR1 SGDLS and CDR2 YYNGEE. The CDR3 loop spans 18 amino acids. The CDR3 nucleotides read TGTGCCAGCAGCGTAAGTTGGGGGTCAGGGGGTGTCTACTACGAGCAGTACTTC. Amino acid sequence: CASSVSWGSGGVYYEQYF.

This clone has more than one count but fewer than ten. This chain connects TRBV19 to TRBJ1-3, with a tentative D call TRBD1 (6 bases). V shed 5 bases and J shed 0 bases, with 11 bases lying between them. CDR3 size: 15 residues. Germline lookup yields CDR1 LNHDA and CDR2 SQIVND (reference sequence). For the CDR3, the DNA is TGTGCCAGTAGTGCCGACAGGTACTCTGGAAACACCATATATTTT. Its translation is CASSADRYSGNTIYF.

This chain links TRBV5-8 with TRBJ1-4; 10 bases map to TRBD1. This CDR3 contains 16 residues. With V trimmed by 4 bases and J by 8 bases, 11 bases remained unmatched. CDR1 and CDR2 from the germline V gene are SGHTS and YDEGEE. CDR3 coding DNA: TGTGCCAGCAGCCATAGAGGGGGACAGGGGATGGAAAAACTGTTTTTT. The encoded protein is CASSHRGGQGMEKLFF. Supplemented by reference TRBV5-8 and TRBJ1-4, the full variable domain reads EAGVTQSPTHLIKTRGQQATLRCSPISGHTSVYWYQQALGLGLQFLLWYDEGEERNRGNFPPRFSGRQFPNYSSELNVNALELEDSALYLCASSHRGGQGMEKLFFGSGTQLSVL.

This rearrangement joins TRBV19 to TRBJ1-5, with D maybe TRBD1 (6 bases). This CDR3 has 16 residues. Trimming left V 4 bases short and J 0 bases short, with 13 bases between. Looked up from germline, CDR1 is LNHDA and CDR2 is SQIVND (reference sequence). The DNA of the CDR3 is TGTGCCAGTAGTAGATCCTGGACAGATAGCAATCAGCCCCAGCATTTT. This encodes CASSRSWTDSNQPQHF.

The V gene is TRBV29-1, the J gene TRBJ2-7, with D possibly being TRBD1 (5 bases). Germline-derived CDR1 and CDR2 are SQVTM and ANQGSEA. Trimming took off 0 bases at V and 6 bases at J, with 18 bases between the two ends. This CDR3 region has 15 residues. CDR3 nucleotide sequence: TGCAGCGTTGAAGAAAAGGCAGGGTGGTCGGGCGAGCAGTACTTC. Protein: CSVEEKAGWSGEQYF.

The chain employs TRBV5-4 and TRBJ2-1, with unresolved D. Per the germline V gene, CDR1 is SGHNT and CDR2 is YYREEE (reference sequence). The length of the CDR3 is 15 residues. V was pared by 0 bases and J by 0 bases, with 7 bases between. CDR3 sequence: CASSLGASSYNEQFF. The CDR3 DNA is TGTGCCAGCAGCTTGGGGGCCAGCTCCTACAATGAGCAGTTCTTC.

This clone was counted a few times. Since a much larger clone is just one base distant, this may be a read error. The rearrangement joins TRBV5-1 to TRBJ2-6; TRBD2 matches 12 bases. The CDR3 length is 18 residues. The junction had 5 bases not matched to a gene; V was cut back by 0 bases and J by 4 bases. Germline V gene sequence: CDR1 SGHRS, CDR2 YFSETQ. For the CDR3, the DNA is TGCGCCAGCAGCTTGGGACTAGCGGGGGCGGGAGGGGCCAACGTCCTGACTTTC. Its translation: CASSLGLAGAGGANVLTF.

CDR3: CASSPRLAGVETQYF. The CDR3 DNA reads as TGTGCCAGCAGCCCCCGACTAGCGGGAGTGGAGACCCAGTACTTC. The chain employs TRBV3-1 (or the pseudogene TRBV3-2) and TRBJ2-5; 12 bases agree with TRBD2. Trimming cost V 4 bases and J 5 bases; bases outside gene matches: 5. Germline V gives CDR1 LGHDT, CDR2 YNNKEL (reference sequence). CDR3 length: 15 amino acids.

The genes are TRBV19 and TRBJ2-3, with D possibly being TRBD2 (5 bases). Trimming took off 2 bases at V and 6 bases at J, with 18 bases between the two ends. The CDR3 is 16 residues long. Germline CDR1 and CDR2: LNHDA and SQIVND (reference sequence). CDR3 region: CASSISSAKVRDTQYF. CDR3 DNA sequence: TGTGCCAGTAGTATAAGTAGCGCCAAGGTTCGGGATACGCAGTATTTT.

CDR3 DNA sequence: TGTGCCAGCAGAAAACCGGGACAGAGTTCTACCTATGGCTACACCTTC. This encodes CASRKPGQSSTYGYTF. This chain joins TRBV2 and TRBJ1-2; TRBD1 matches at 7 bases. The germline V gene has CDR1 SNHLY and CDR2 FYNNEI. V trimming: 6 bases; J trimming: 4 bases; junction bases outside the gene matches: 14. The CDR3 has 16 residues.

V usage is TRBV28 and J usage is TRBJ1-4; 7 nucleotides match TRBD1. With 3 bases clipped from V and 10 bases from J, the junction kept 17 bases outside the gene matches. Germline assignment: CDR1 MDHEN and CDR2 SYDVKM. This CDR3 has 17 amino acids. The DNA of the CDR3 is TGTGCCAGCAGTTTGGCTTCCAACAGGATTGCAGGGGGAAAACTGTTTTTT. Its protein product is CASSLASNRIAGGKLFF.

This chain joins TRBV9 and TRBJ2-7, with 10 positions matching TRBD1. The CDR3 runs 14 residues. V trimming: 4 bases; J trimming: 5 bases; junction bases outside the gene matches: 6. Germline V gene sequence: CDR1 SGDLS, CDR2 YYNGEE. The CDR3 nucleotides are TGTGCCAGCAGCACGAGACAGGGGGCGGACGAGCAGTACTTC. Its protein is CASSTRQGADEQYF.

The rearrangement joins TRBV28 to TRBJ2-4, with D possibly being TRBD2 (5 bases). Trimming shortened V by 11 bases and J by 0 bases, and 11 bases separated the two germline ends. Germline loops: CDR1 MDHEN, CDR2 SYDVKM. The CDR3 runs 13 residues. CDR3 DNA sequence: TGTGCCGCGGGCTCCTTAGCCAAAAACATTCAGTACTTC. Its translation: CAAGSLAKNIQYF.

J is TRBJ1-1 and V is TRBV24-1, with D possibly TRBD1 on 5 matching bases. The germline V and J ends were trimmed by 4 bases and 6 bases, with 11 bases remaining between them. This CDR3 has 13 amino acids. CDR1 is KGHDR and CDR2 is SFDVKD in the germline V gene. The chain's CDR3 is CATSDTTVAEAFF. The CDR3 region has the DNA TGTGCCACCAGTGACACGACAGTGGCTGAAGCTTTCTTT.

The rearrangement links TRBV9 to TRBJ2-1; 9 bases are a match to TRBD2. CDR1 and CDR2 (germline): SGDLS, YYNGEE. V lost 6 bases to trimming and J lost 5 bases; unmatched junction nucleotides: 6. This CDR3 spans 14 amino acids. The CDR3 DNA sequence: TGTGCCAGCAAGGCTAGCGGGACCCACAATGAGCAGTTCTTC. Translation: CASKASGTHNEQFF.

This clone was seen only once. The chain links TRBV9 to TRBJ2-5; D is ambiguous. This CDR3 region has 15 residues. Trimming left V 0 bases short and J 2 bases short, with 11 bases between. Germline CDR1 and CDR2: SGDLS and YYNGEE. CDR3 DNA: TGTGCCAGCAGCGTAGGTGGTGGGCAGCAAGAGACCCAGTACTTC. Translated, it gives CASSVGGGQQETQYF.

V usage is TRBV4-2 and J usage is TRBJ2-1, with D uncertain. The CDR3 runs to 14 residues. The germline V gene encodes CDR1 LGHNA and CDR2 YNFKEQ. The V end was cut by 4 bases, the J end by 5 bases, with 12 bases between. CDR3 coding DNA: TGTGCCAGCAGCCTCAACATTCGTGACAATGAGCAGTTCTTC. Encoded protein: CASSLNIRDNEQFF.

The chain has TRBV7-2 and TRBJ2-7; D is uncertain. Between the trimmed V and J ends, which lost 5 bases and 6 bases, there was a span of 14 bases. The length of the CDR3 is 13 residues. Germline loops: CDR1 SGHTA, CDR2 FQGNSA. This CDR3 is CASSPQTYTEQYF. The CDR3 DNA reads as TGTGCCAGCAGCCCCCAGACTTATACCGAGCAGTACTTC.

CDR3 nucleotide sequence: TGTGCCAGCAGCCAAGATCTCGGCGGGTATTACAATGAGCAGTTCTTC. Protein: CASSQDLGGYYNEQFF. The chain employs TRBV3-1 (or the pseudogene TRBV3-2) and TRBJ2-1, with TRBD2 as a possible D gene (5 bases). V dropped 0 bases and J dropped 4 bases, with 13 bases sitting between them. The CDR3 totals 16 residues. Germline assignment: CDR1 LGHDT and CDR2 YNNKEL (reference sequence).